One sample yielded the 32 T cell receptor beta chains listed below, sequenced in a study of OX40 agonist ivuxolimab in advanced cancers. Some clones are missing from TCRdb's copy, which holds only in-frame ones; the method was immunoSEQ multiplex PCR. The data contain 80,000 to 100,000 clones, roughly 95% of them singletons. Sequenced here: CD4+ or CD8+ T cells sorted from blood, sampled in a trial of the OX40 agonist ivuxolimab. The receptors shown here come from an adult with an advanced solid tumor such as melanoma, head and neck, liver or kidney cancer.

The chain couples TRBV10-3 to TRBJ1-5; D call uncertain. The germline CDR1 and CDR2 sequences are ENHRY and SYGVKD. CDR3 size: 14 residues. The V gene lost 6 bases and the J gene lost 3 bases, with 12 bases spanning the gap. The CDR3: CAISLSQSNQPQHF. In nucleotides, the CDR3 is TGTGCCATCAGCCTAAGCCAGTCCAATCAGCCCCAGCATTTT.

The chain couples TRBV10-3 to TRBJ1-2; tentative D call: TRBD1 (5 bases). V lost 6 bases and J lost 7, with 12 bases in between. Germline CDR1 reads ENHRY; CDR2 reads SYGVKD. The CDR3 runs to 12 residues. As DNA, the CDR3 is TGTGCCATCAGCCGCCAGGGTTTTGGCTACACCTTC. The encoded protein is CAISRQGFGYTF.

V usage is TRBV6-6 and J usage is TRBJ1-5; possible D gene TRBD1, 5 bases. Trimming removed 2 bases from V and 7 bases from J, with 18 bases in between. The V gene's germline CDR1 is MNHNY and CDR2 SVGAGI (reference sequence). CDR3 length equals 16 residues. CDR3 sequence (DNA): TGTGCCAGCAGTTACAAAATGAGAGGGGAGGGCCAGCCCCAGCATTTT. It yields the protein CASSYKMRGEGQPQHF.

The V call is TRBV5-1, the J call TRBJ1-1, with no clear D. V dropped 7 bases and J dropped 0 bases, with 19 bases sitting between them. Germline CDR1 SGHRS, CDR2 YFSETQ. There are 16 residues in the CDR3. CDR3 protein: CASGGAHSSMNTEAFF. DNA of the CDR3: TGCGCCAGCGGTGGAGCCCATTCTAGTATGAACACTGAAGCTTTCTTT.

The genes are TRBV4-3 and TRBJ1-1; 9 bases fit TRBD1. CDR1 LGHNA and CDR2 YSLEER come from the germline V gene. There are 18 residues in the CDR3. After removal of 3 bases from V and 4 bases from J, the junction contained 15 bases not matched to a gene. For the CDR3, the DNA is TGCGCCAGCAGCCATGGGGGGCCCAACAGGGGGCTTGGCACTGAAGCTTTCTTT. It codes for CASSHGGPNRGLGTEAFF.

This clone was detected only a few times. The chain recombines TRBV2 with TRBJ1-5, with a weak D call TRBD1 (6 bases). V gave up 2 bases and J gave up 1 base, with 12 bases separating them. Germline V CDR1 and CDR2: SNHLY, FYNNEI. This CDR3 has 16 residues. The CDR3 here is CASSERSGVSNQPQHF. The CDR3 nucleotides are TGTGCCAGCAGTGAAAGATCAGGGGTGAGCAATCAGCCCCAGCATTTT.

This clone was seen once. This chain joins TRBV7-2 and TRBJ2-1; tentative D call: TRBD2 (5 bases). Germline lookup yields CDR1 SGHTA and CDR2 FQGNSA. This CDR3 has 15 residues. V lost 2 bases, J lost 6 bases, and 14 bases lay in between. CDR3 sequence reads: CASSLQTTESNEQFF. CDR3 in DNA: TGTGCCAGCAGCTTACAGACTACCGAGTCCAATGAGCAGTTCTTC.

DNA for the CDR3: TGTGCCAGCAGCTTAGGACGGGGCAGGGGCGCAGATACGCAGTATTTT. Translated: CASSLGRGRGADTQYF. The chain has TRBV11-3 and TRBJ2-3; D possibly corresponds to TRBD1 (6 bases). The CDR3 totals 16 residues. With 1 base removed from V and 4 bases from J, the gap between germline ends came to 15 bases. Germline V gene sequence: CDR1 SGHNT, CDR2 YENEEA.

The chain carries TRBV6-5 and TRBJ2-7; TRBD1 agrees at 7 bases. The CDR3 runs 14 residues. From germline, CDR1 is MNHEY and CDR2 SVGAGI. Trimming took 4 bases from V and 3 from J; bases not matched to a gene: 6. CDR3 amino acids: CASSSAYRGYEQYF. DNA for the CDR3: TGTGCCAGCAGTTCAGCTTACAGGGGCTACGAGCAGTACTTC.

On this clone itself: Other DNA variants within this sample encode the same CDR3. V is TRBV6-5 and J is TRBJ2-7; D could derive from TRBD1 or TRBD2 (5 bases each). The CDR3 runs 15 residues. Germline CDR1 reads MNHEY; CDR2 reads SVGAGI. The V end lost 0 bases, the J end lost 2 bases, and 11 bases lay between the germline ends. The CDR3 reads CASSYSRQGAYEQYF. The CDR3 DNA reads as TGTGCCAGCAGTTACTCACGGCAGGGAGCCTACGAGCAGTACTTC.

This chain links TRBV6-6 with TRBJ1-3, with unresolved D. Per the germline V gene, CDR1 is MNHNY and CDR2 is SVGAGI (reference sequence). The ends were cut back, 8 bases at V and 2 bases at J, with 10 bases in the middle. The CDR3 is made up of 13 amino acids. CDR3 sequence: CASWRVTGNTIYF. In DNA, the CDR3 is TGTGCCAGCTGGAGGGTTACTGGAAACACCATATATTTT.

This clone was counted a single time. The chain has TRBV7-2 and TRBJ2-5, with D possibly being TRBD2 (6 bases). With the DNA end fitting TRBJ2-7 better, the J assignment may be wrong. CDR1 SGHTA and CDR2 FQGNSA come from the germline V gene. There are 14 residues in the CDR3. In DNA, the CDR3 is TGTGCCAGCAGCCCCGGGACTGCCCCGAACGAGCAGTACTTC. Amino acid sequence: CASSPGTAPNEQYF.

This sequence joins TRBV6-5 and TRBJ2-7, with 10 bases lining up with TRBD2. Per germline, CDR1 MNHEY and CDR2 SVGAGI. This CDR3 has 15 amino acids. J gave up 5 bases and V 2 bases, and 6 bases lay outside the gene matches. The CDR3 spells CASSYGAGGPHEQYF. CDR3 DNA sequence: TGTGCCAGCAGTTACGGAGCGGGAGGGCCCCACGAGCAGTACTTC.

This chain joins TRBV11-3 and TRBJ1-1; D remains ambiguous. Trimming shortened V by 3 bases and J by 1 base, and 6 bases separated the two germline ends. CDR3 size: 13 residues. Germline CDR1 and CDR2: SGHNT and YENEEA. The CDR3 loop is CASSFSENTEAFF. In DNA, the CDR3 is TGTGCCAGCAGCTTCTCAGAGAACACTGAAGCTTTCTTT.

The gene calls are TRBV9 and TRBJ2-6; tentatively, D is TRBD1 or TRBD2 (7 bases each). Between the trimmed V and J ends, which lost 2 bases and 0 bases, there was a span of 18 bases. The CDR3 is made up of 19 amino acids. Looked up from germline, CDR1 is SGDLS and CDR2 is YYNGEE. Written as DNA, the CDR3 is TGTGCCAGCAGCGTGCAGGGGGAGGGCAGGAACTCTGGGGCCAACGTCCTGACTTTC. Protein product: CASSVQGEGRNSGANVLTF.

This clone was counted only a few times. The chain links TRBV5-1 to TRBJ1-1; no clear D. V was cut by 3 bases and J by 4 bases, with 13 bases left in between. This CDR3 region has 14 residues. Germline assignment: CDR1 SGHRS and CDR2 YFSETQ. The CDR3 region is CASSSGSSRTEAFF. The CDR3 nucleotides are TGCGCCAGCAGCTCGGGGTCCAGCCGCACTGAAGCTTTCTTT.

CDR3 sequence reads: CASNTDRGQGAQPQHF. CDR3 DNA sequence: TGTGCCAGCAACACAGACAGGGGACAGGGGGCGCAGCCCCAGCATTTT. V usage is TRBV5-8 and J usage is TRBJ1-5; TRBD1 matches 12 bases. The V and J ends lost 6 bases and 7 bases, in that order; junction bases with no gene match: 11. This CDR3 has 16 amino acids. CDR1 and CDR2 from the germline V gene are SGHTS and YDEGEE.

The V and J genes are TRBV9 and TRBJ1-2; 9 positions agree with TRBD1. The V gene end was trimmed by 5 bases and the J gene end by 5 bases; junction bases not matched to a gene: 7. The CDR3 is made up of 14 amino acids. Germline V CDR1 and CDR2: SGDLS, YYNGEE. CDR3 loop: CASRRTGVEYGYTF. CDR3 in DNA: TGTGCCAGCAGAAGGACAGGGGTAGAGTATGGCTACACCTTC.

This clone came up once. The V call is TRBV9, the J call TRBJ1-2, with D uncertain. The germline V gene encodes CDR1 SGDLS and CDR2 YYNGEE. V was cut by 6 bases and J by 3 bases, with 9 bases left in between. The CDR3 runs 12 residues. The CDR3 protein is CASIVHDYGYTF. The CDR3 bases are TGTGCCAGCATCGTCCATGACTATGGCTACACCTTC.

A single count supports this clone. Other nucleotide sequences in the sample specify the same CDR3. The CDR3 DNA sequence: TGTGCCAGCAGCTCCCAAGAGACCCAGTACTTC. Its translation is CASSSQETQYF. This chain connects TRBV5-6 to TRBJ2-5; D gene ambiguous. Germline V CDR1 and CDR2: SGHDT, YYEEEE. Trimming cost V 3 bases and J 1 base, with 1 base left between them. CDR3 length equals 11 residues.

The rearrangement joins TRBV18 to TRBJ2-3; D remains ambiguous. Germline CDR1 is KGHSH and CDR2 is LQKENI. The CDR3 extends over 12 amino acids. V shed 3 bases and J shed 6 bases, with 7 bases lying between them. The CDR3 loop is CASSPLGDTQYF. The CDR3 DNA is TGTGCCAGCTCACCGCTGGGCGATACGCAGTATTTT.

The chain links TRBV10-3 to TRBJ2-5, with D possibly matching TRBD2 (6 bases). Trimming took 3 bases from V and 2 from J, leaving 13 bases between them. The germline V gene encodes CDR1 ENHRY and CDR2 SYGVKD. This CDR3 has 15 amino acids. CDR3 region: CAISDGGKKQETQYF. CDR3 DNA sequence: TGTGCCATCAGTGATGGAGGGAAAAAACAAGAGACCCAGTACTTC.

The J gene is TRBJ2-7, the V gene TRBV7-9, with 8 bases aligning to TRBD1. Germline CDR1 reads SEHNR; CDR2 reads FQNEAQ (reference sequence). V was clipped by 1 base and J by 4 bases; unmatched bases: 3. The CDR3 spans 14 residues. CDR3 residues: CASSLGTGRYEQYF. CDR3 coding DNA: TGTGCCAGCAGCTTAGGGACAGGGAGGTACGAGCAGTACTTC.

The rearrangement joins TRBV19 to TRBJ2-7, with TRBD2 matching 7 bases. This CDR3 is built from 16 residues. Germline V CDR1 and CDR2: LNHDA, SQIVND (reference sequence). J was trimmed by 2 bases and V by 6 bases; bases with no gene match: 13. Here the CDR3 reads CASSPSWGGITYEQYF. CDR3 bases: TGTGCCAGTAGCCCGTCTTGGGGGGGGATCACCTACGAGCAGTACTTC.

This chain joins TRBV18 and TRBJ2-7, with D possibly being TRBD1 (6 bases). The CDR3 is 13 amino acids. Germline V gene data show CDR1 as KGHSH and CDR2 as LQKENI. With 0 bases removed from V and 12 bases from J, the gap between germline ends came to 15 bases. The CDR3 sequence: CASSPPGARRGYF. As DNA, the CDR3 is TGTGCCAGCTCACCACCGGGGGCCCGCCGAGGGTACTTC.

The chain joins TRBV7-2 to TRBJ2-7; 7 bases line up with TRBD2. Germline CDR1 reads SGHTA; CDR2 reads FQGNSA. The ends lost 5 bases at V and 4 bases at J; junction bases unmatched: 8. This CDR3 region has 14 residues. CDR3 nucleotides: TGTGCCAGCAGCAGTTGGACTAGTACGTACGAGCAGTACTTC. Translating it yields CASSSWTSTYEQYF.

The chain links TRBV7-8 to TRBJ1-1; D not resolved. V was shortened by 1 base and J by 10 bases, with 13 bases between the two germline ends. Germline V gene data show CDR1 as SGHVS and CDR2 as FQNEAQ. CDR3 size: 13 residues. In nucleotides, the CDR3 is TGTGCCAGCAGCTTAGGGGCAGCCGTGGGAGCTTTCTTT. This encodes CASSLGAAVGAFF. Based on the CDR3 plus reference TRBV7-8 and TRBJ1-1, the full variable domain is GAGVSQSPRYKVAKRGQDVALRCDPISGHVSLFWYQQALGQGPEFLTYFQNEAQLDKSGLPSDRFFAERPEGSVSTLKIQRTQQEDSAVYLCASSLGAAVGAFFGQGTRLTVV.

This chain uses TRBV10-2 with TRBJ2-7, with 11 bases aligning to TRBD1. CDR1 WSHSY and CDR2 SAAADI come from the germline V gene. J lost 3 bases, V lost 7 bases, and 5 bases had no gene match. This CDR3 is built from 14 residues. CDR3 nucleotide sequence: TGCGCCAGCACTGGGACAGGGGGTGGCTACGAGCAGTACTTC. Residues: CASTGTGGGYEQYF.

This clone was detected once. V and J are TRBV28 and TRBJ2-7, with D maybe TRBD1 (6 bases). Germline V gene lookup returns CDR1 MDHEN and CDR2 SYDVKM. The CDR3 is 14 amino acids. Trimming stripped 2 bases from V and 3 bases from J, with 11 bases between. CDR3 in amino acids: CASSLQGLLYEQYF. CDR3 coding DNA: TGTGCCAGCAGTTTACAGGGGCTCCTCTACGAGCAGTACTTC.

This clone was observed a handful of times. The chain combines TRBV2 with TRBJ2-1; no firm D call. In germline, CDR1 is SNHLY, CDR2 FYNNEI. This CDR3 has 13 residues. V was shortened by 3 bases and J by 5 bases, with 8 bases between the two germline ends. CDR3 sequence reads: CASSEPLNNEQFF. The CDR3 DNA is TGTGCCAGCAGTGAGCCCCTGAACAATGAGCAGTTCTTC.

The genes are TRBV4-1 and TRBJ1-2, with D hard to call. The CDR3 runs 13 residues. V was pared by 1 base and J by 4 bases, with 7 bases between. In germline, CDR1 is MGHRA, CDR2 YSYEKL. For the CDR3, the DNA is TGCGCCAGCAGCCAAGTTCGAGGCTATGGCTACACCTTC. This encodes CASSQVRGYGYTF.

DNA of the CDR3: TGTGCCAGCAGCCCCCAGGGAGGCGGCTCTGGGGCCAACGTCCTGACTTTC. As protein: CASSPQGGGSGANVLTF. This chain links TRBV7-2 with TRBJ2-6, with D possibly matching TRBD2 (6 bases). The CDR3 extends over 17 amino acids. Deletions cut 5 bases from V and 0 bases from J, with 14 bases between. In germline, CDR1 is SGHTA, CDR2 FQGNSA.